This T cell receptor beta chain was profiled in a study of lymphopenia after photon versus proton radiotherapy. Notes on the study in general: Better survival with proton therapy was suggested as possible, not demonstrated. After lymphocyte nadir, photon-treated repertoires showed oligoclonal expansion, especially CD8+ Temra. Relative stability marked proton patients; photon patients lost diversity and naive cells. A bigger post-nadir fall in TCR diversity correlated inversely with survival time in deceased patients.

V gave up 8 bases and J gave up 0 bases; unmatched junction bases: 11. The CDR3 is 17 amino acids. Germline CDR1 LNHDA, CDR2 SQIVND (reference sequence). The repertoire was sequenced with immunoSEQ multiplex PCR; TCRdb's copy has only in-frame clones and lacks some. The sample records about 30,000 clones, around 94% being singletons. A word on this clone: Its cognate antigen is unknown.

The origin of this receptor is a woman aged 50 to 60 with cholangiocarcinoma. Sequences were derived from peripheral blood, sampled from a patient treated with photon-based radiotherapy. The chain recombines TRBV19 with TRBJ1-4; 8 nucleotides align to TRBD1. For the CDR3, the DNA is TGTGCCAGTTCACTCGACAGGGGTCTTGCAACTAATGAAAAACTGTTTTTT. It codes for CASSLDRGLATNEKLFF.